One and the same sample provided the 15 T cell receptor beta chains below, sequenced in a study of T cell repertoires in cytomegalovirus infection. Antigen specificity for these receptors is unknown. MiXCR, applied by TCRdb to the reads, yields one record per CDR3 protein. The table records more than 300,000 distinct CDR3 sequences, about 35% of them present only once. This specimen consisted of cultured PBMCs, obtained from culture after CMV antigen stimulation. The receptors shown here come from a human donor in good health (CMV status not recorded). Some clones in this sample may be carry-over from other donors' samples.

This clonotype turned up a few times. This chain links TRBV7-8 with TRBJ2-3; the match to TRBD2 covers 8 bases. The junction had 4 bases not matched to a gene; V was cut back by 4 bases and J by 1 base. This CDR3 comprises 15 residues. CDR1 and CDR2 (germline): SGHVS, FQNEAQ. The CDR3 DNA follows: TGTGCCAGCAGCTCCCGGGGGGGCCGCACAGATACGCAGTATTTT. As protein: CASSSRGGRTDTQYF.

This clonotype was seen only once. The CDR3 DNA reads TGTGCCAGCAGTGCGGACAGGGGGTTTTATGGCTACACCTTC. The encoded protein is CASSADRGFYGYTF. This rearrangement joins TRBV12-3 or TRBV12-4 to TRBJ1-2, with 10 bases matching TRBD1. The CDR3 contains 14 residues. The trim removed 5 bases at V and 5 bases at J, leaving 5 bases unmatched.

This clonotype was seen many times. The chain links TRBV7-2 to TRBJ2-7; D not resolved. The CDR3 totals 13 residues. The V and J ends lost 5 bases and 3 bases respectively, with 11 bases between them. From germline, CDR1 is SGHTA and CDR2 FQGNSA. CDR3 sequence (DNA): TGTGCCAGCAGCACACGTCAGGTCTACGAGCAGTACTTC. Protein sequence: CASSTRQVYEQYF.

A remark on this clonotype: This may come from a read error, since a much larger clone is one base off. This sequence joins TRBV7-2 and TRBJ2-7; perhaps TRBD2 as D (5 bases). The length of the CDR3 is 15 residues. The germline V and J ends were trimmed by 5 bases and 3 bases, with 17 bases remaining between them. Germline assignment: CDR1 SGHTA and CDR2 FQGNSA. CDR3 in amino acids: CASSPIGNKVYEQYF. The CDR3 DNA reads TGTGCCAGCAGCCCCATCGGGAATAAGGTCTACGAGCAGTACTTC.

The V gene is TRBV19, the J gene TRBJ1-5; D is ambiguous. Trimming took 3 bases from V and 5 from J, leaving 14 bases between them. This CDR3 comprises 15 residues. Germline loops: CDR1 LNHDA, CDR2 SQIVND (reference sequence). The DNA of the CDR3 is TGTGCCAGTAGTATGTGGGGTGGAGGCGATCAGCCCCAGCATTTT. Its translation is CASSMWGGGDQPQHF.

This clonotype was picked up a small number of times. The rearrangement joins TRBV4-1 to TRBJ2-1; D may be TRBD1 or TRBD2 (5 bases each). CDR3 length: 17 residues. Trimming cost V 0 bases and J 0 bases, with 12 bases left between them. CDR1 is MGHRA and CDR2 is YSYEKL in the germline V gene. The CDR3 here is CASSQDLTAVSYNEQFF. In nucleotides, the CDR3 is TGCGCCAGCAGCCAAGATTTGACAGCGGTCTCCTACAATGAGCAGTTCTTC.

This sequence joins TRBV20-1 and TRBJ2-7, with 8 nucleotides matching TRBD1. CDR3 length equals 13 residues. The junction had 4 bases not matched to a gene; V was cut back by 3 bases and J by 3 bases. From germline, CDR1 is DFQATT and CDR2 SNEGSKA (reference sequence). CDR3 amino acids: CSARDGQGYEQYF. CDR3 nucleotide sequence: TGCAGTGCTAGGGACGGACAGGGCTACGAGCAGTACTTC.

This clonotype was picked up many times. The chain uses TRBV7-2 and TRBJ2-5; 8 bases agree with TRBD1. V shed 2 bases and J 0 bases; nucleotides not matched to a gene: 8. The CDR3 totals 17 residues. Germline-derived CDR1 and CDR2 are SGHTA and FQGNSA. The CDR3 reads CASSLPGQAKDQETQYF. The CDR3, as DNA: TGTGCCAGCAGCTTACCGGGACAGGCAAAAGACCAAGAGACCCAGTACTTC.

This clonotype has more than one count but fewer than ten. The chain combines TRBV11-3 with TRBJ2-1, with D possibly matching TRBD2 (6 bases). CDR3 length: 15 residues. The germline gives CDR1 SGHNT, CDR2 YENEEA. The V and J ends lost 3 bases and 7 bases respectively, with 16 bases between them. The CDR3 spells CASSLEGPRRNEQFF. CDR3 nucleotides: TGTGCCAGCAGCTTGGAGGGCCCGCGGAGGAATGAGCAGTTCTTC.

The chain recombines TRBV20-1 with TRBJ2-3; 9 positions agree with TRBD2. V gave up 1 base and J gave up 6 bases; unmatched junction bases: 8. The germline V gene encodes CDR1 DFQATT and CDR2 SNEGSKA (reference sequence). The CDR3 contains 15 residues. CDR3 sequence: CSARAGGRGRDTQYF. For the CDR3, the DNA is TGCAGTGCTAGAGCAGGCGGGAGGGGACGGGATACGCAGTATTTT.

This clonotype was observed a handful of times. J is TRBJ2-6 and V is TRBV4-3; no reliable D call. V was trimmed by 1 base and J by 0 bases, leaving 7 bases between them. The V gene's germline CDR1 is LGHNA and CDR2 YSLEER. The CDR3 loop spans 16 amino acids. CDR3 nucleotide sequence: TGCGCCAGCAGCCAAGCTTCCATCTCTGGGGCCAACGTCCTGACTTTC. Amino acid sequence: CASSQASISGANVLTF.

This clonotype was picked up a small number of times. The gene calls are TRBV11-2 and TRBJ1-2; TRBD1 might be the D (5 bases). With 4 bases removed from V and 5 bases from J, the gap between germline ends came to 8 bases. The CDR3 length is 12 residues. Looked up from germline, CDR1 is SGHAT and CDR2 is FQNNGV. The CDR3 protein is CASSSAGYGYTF. The CDR3 DNA reads TGTGCCAGCAGCTCAGCAGGGTATGGCTACACCTTC.

There are a few counts of this clonotype. This rearrangement joins TRBV4-1 to TRBJ1-5; D ambiguous. The CDR3 spans 14 residues. V was trimmed by 1 base and J by 3 bases, leaving 7 bases between them. Germline loops: CDR1 MGHRA, CDR2 YSYEKL. The CDR3 region is CASSQVGFNQPQHF. CDR3 sequence (DNA): TGCGCCAGCAGCCAAGTTGGGTTCAATCAGCCCCAGCATTTT.

This clonotype was seen more than once but under ten times. The chain carries TRBV7-8 and TRBJ1-2; no definite D call. This CDR3 is 18 amino acids long. The V gene's germline CDR1 is SGHVS and CDR2 FQNEAQ. The V gene lost 0 bases and the J gene lost 4 bases, with 21 bases spanning the gap. The DNA for the CDR3 is TGTGCCAGCAGCTTAGCCTCAGCCGCTTCCCTATCAATCTATGGCTACACCTTC. Translated: CASSLASAASLSIYGYTF.

This clonotype was seen more than once but under ten times. V and J are TRBV2 and TRBJ1-2; a possible D gene is TRBD1 (5 bases). Per germline, CDR1 SNHLY and CDR2 FYNNEI. This CDR3 contains 15 residues. Trimming left V 1 base short and J 8 bases short, with 17 bases between. Written as DNA, the CDR3 is TGTGCCAGCAGTGAAGGGTGGACACCTCAACGGGGCTACACCTTC. It encodes CASSEGWTPQRGYTF. The full variable domain, completed using reference TRBV2 and TRBJ1-2, is EPEVTQTPSHQVTQMGQEVILRCVPISNHLYFYWYRQILGQKVEFLVSFYNNEISEKSEIFDDQFSVERPDGSNFTLKIRSTKLEDSAMYFCASSEGWTPQRGYTFGSGTRLTVV.